Each of the 31 T cell receptor beta chains below was sequenced from the same sample in a study of shared clonotypes between healthy human individuals (dated by TCRdb to 2018 to 2021). CD8 naive samples consisted of CD45RO-negative cells that were positively selected for CCR7, yielding a CD45RA+CCR7+ population without TemRA cells. Libraries were constructed by the immunoSEQ multiplex PCR assay. In its TCRdb copy, this immuneACCESS table keeps in-frame sequences only and misses some clones. Where compared with another copy, unresolved V genes explain less than half of these, and the others have no known cause. The sample has 800,000 or so clones on record, approximately 97% of them singletons. Approximately 0.2% of the sample comes from the top ten. The sample taken for sequencing was naive CD8+ T cells sorted from blood. The cell subset or site label, read with the paper, signifies: CD45RA+CCR7+. Receptors were obtained from a man in his thirties or forties in good health.

The chain carries TRBV28 and TRBJ2-1; weak D call: TRBD2 (5 bases). The V gene's germline CDR1 is MDHEN and CDR2 SYDVKM. Trimming removed 7 bases from V and 9 bases from J, with 13 bases in between. The CDR3 is 12 amino acids. The CDR3 loop reads CASTSVRVEQFF. CDR3 DNA: TGTGCCAGCACCTCTGTGAGGGTTGAGCAGTTCTTC.

V is TRBV27 and J is TRBJ2-7; D not certain. Per the germline V gene, CDR1 is MNHEY and CDR2 is SMNVEV (reference sequence). CDR3 length: 13 amino acids. V shed 0 bases and J shed 5 bases, with 8 bases lying between them. The CDR3 DNA reads TGTGCCAGCAGTTTATCTCTCCGAAACGAGCAGTACTTC. This sequence encodes CASSLSLRNEQYF.

The CDR3 DNA reads as TGTGCTGGGGGGACTAGCTGGGAGACCCAGTACTTC. This codes for CAGGTSWETQYF. V is TRBV30 and J is TRBJ2-5, with 9 bases matching TRBD2. Germline V gene lookup returns CDR1 GTSNPN and CDR2 SVGIG (reference sequence). This CDR3 contains 12 residues.

The chain carries TRBV5-8 and TRBJ1-1; TRBD1 aligns across 7 bases. Germline loops: CDR1 SGHTS, CDR2 YDEGEE. V shed 2 bases, J shed 3 bases, and the junction held 7 bases outside the gene matches. The CDR3 has 15 amino acids. CDR3 DNA sequence: TGTGCCAGCAGCTTCCGACAGGGAGCGGACACTGAAGCTTTCTTT. This gives the protein CASSFRQGADTEAFF.

The chain carries TRBV5-5 and TRBJ1-5, with 7 positions matching TRBD1. CDR1 SGHKS and CDR2 YYEKEE come from the germline V gene (reference sequence). After removal of 1 base from V and 5 bases from J, the junction contained 3 bases not matched to a gene. The CDR3 runs to 14 residues. The DNA for the CDR3 is TGTGCCAGCAGCTTGTGGACAGGCGATCAGCCCCAGCATTTT. Translated, it gives CASSLWTGDQPQHF.

The chain joins TRBV29-1 to TRBJ2-7; unclear D gene. Germline lookup yields CDR1 SQVTM and CDR2 ANQGSEA. This CDR3 has 12 amino acids. Trimming took off 0 bases at V and 10 bases at J, with 13 bases between the two ends. The CDR3 spells CSVEDGQPRQYF. The CDR3 DNA is TGCAGCGTTGAAGACGGGCAGCCCCGACAGTACTTC.

This chain joins TRBV29-1 and TRBJ1-1; D might be TRBD1 (5 bases). The V gene's germline CDR1 is SQVTM and CDR2 ANQGSEA. Trimming left V 7 bases short and J 0 bases short, with 12 bases between. The CDR3 length is 13 residues. The CDR3 bases are TGCAGCGGTACAGGAGCGATGAACACTGAAGCTTTCTTT. Amino acids: CSGTGAMNTEAFF.

This chain uses TRBV5-1 with TRBJ1-1; 7 nucleotides match TRBD1. The CDR3 has 16 residues. The junction had 5 bases not matched to a gene; V was cut back by 0 bases and J by 0 bases. The germline V gene has CDR1 SGHRS and CDR2 YFSETQ. The CDR3 reads CASSLGRGRLNTEAFF. CDR3 nucleotides: TGCGCCAGCAGCTTGGGAAGGGGGCGATTGAACACTGAAGCTTTCTTT.

J is TRBJ2-1 and V is TRBV11-2; D remains ambiguous. This CDR3 has 13 residues. Germline lookup yields CDR1 SGHAT and CDR2 FQNNGV. Trimming stripped 4 bases from V and 6 bases from J, with 10 bases between. The CDR3 loop reads CASSSEWGNEQFF. Written as DNA, the CDR3 is TGTGCCAGCAGCTCCGAGTGGGGCAATGAGCAGTTCTTC.

The rearrangement joins TRBV7-6 to TRBJ2-7, with a possible D match to TRBD2 (5 bases). Trimming shortened V by 0 bases and J by 6 bases, and 15 bases separated the two germline ends. Per germline, CDR1 SGHVS and CDR2 FNYEAQ. The CDR3 is made up of 15 amino acids. CDR3 bases: TGTGCCAGCAGCTTAGCCGAGGCTAGCTTGGGCGAGCAGTACTTC. Its protein product is CASSLAEASLGEQYF. The full variable domain, in which reference TRBV7-6 and TRBJ2-7 provide the parts outside the CDR3, is GAGVSQSPRYKVTKRGQDVALRCDPISGHVSLYWYRQALGQGPEFLTYFNYEAQQDKSGLPNDRFSAERPEGSISTLTIQRTEQRDSAMYRCASSLAEASLGEQYFGPGTRLTVT.

DNA of the CDR3: TGTGCCAGCAGCCAAGGGACCGGCCTTTACTACGAGCAGTACTTC. Its translation is CASSQGTGLYYEQYF. The V gene is TRBV14, the J gene TRBJ2-7; D is ambiguous. Germline assignment: CDR1 SGHDN and CDR2 FVKESK. V lost 1 base and J 3 bases, leaving 13 bases between the germline ends. The CDR3 extends over 15 amino acids.

The J gene is TRBJ2-3, the V gene TRBV2; 11 nucleotides line up with TRBD2. The CDR3 has 16 residues. Germline V gene sequence: CDR1 SNHLY, CDR2 FYNNEI. V shed 3 bases and J 3 bases; nucleotides not matched to a gene: 5. The CDR3 coding sequence is TGTGCCAGCAGTGAGGTAGCGGGAGGGGAGACAGATACGCAGTATTTT. This translates into CASSEVAGGETDTQYF. The variable domain in full, with the rest retrieved from reference TRBV2 and TRBJ2-3, is EPEVTQTPSHQVTQMGQEVILRCVPISNHLYFYWYRQILGQKVEFLVSFYNNEISEKSEIFDDQFSVERPDGSNFTLKIRSTKLEDSAMYFCASSEVAGGETDTQYFGPGTRLTVL.

With regard to this clone: Other DNA sequences in the same sample also yield this CDR3. The V call is TRBV2, the J call TRBJ2-1; D is perhaps TRBD2 (5 bases). In germline, CDR1 is SNHLY, CDR2 FYNNEI. V lost 7 bases to trimming and J lost 7 bases, with 5 bases between them. The CDR3 covers 10 residues. The CDR3 nucleotides are TGTGCCAGCACGGGAAATGAGCAGTTCTTC. As protein: CASTGNEQFF.

This clone was counted a single time. This same CDR3 is encoded by further DNA sequences in the sample. The genes are TRBV30 and TRBJ2-1; 7 positions match TRBD2. Germline values: CDR1 GTSNPN, CDR2 SVGIG (reference sequence). CDR3 length: 14 amino acids. The V segment lost 1 base and the J segment 3 bases; nucleotides outside the gene matches: 3. CDR3 in amino acids: CAWSGLAGYNEQFF. CDR3 DNA: TGTGCCTGGAGTGGTTTAGCGGGCTACAATGAGCAGTTCTTC.

The chain recombines TRBV5-1 with TRBJ2-3; no reliable D call. Germline V gene data show CDR1 as SGHRS and CDR2 as YFSETQ. There are 11 residues in the CDR3. V lost 5 bases to trimming and J lost 4 bases, with 5 bases between them. Here the CDR3 reads CASRIADTQYF. CDR3 DNA: TGCGCCAGCAGAATCGCAGATACGCAGTATTTT.

This sequence joins TRBV19 and TRBJ2-7; D is possibly TRBD1 (5 bases). The length of the CDR3 is 15 residues. V gave up 7 bases and J gave up 6 bases, with 22 bases separating them. CDR1 is LNHDA, CDR2 SQIVND, per germline (reference sequence). The CDR3 nucleotides read TGTGCCAGTACCCCCACAGGAGCCTCTATTGGCGAGCAGTACTTC. Protein: CASTPTGASIGEQYF.

This chain joins TRBV7-9 and TRBJ1-1; D gene unclear. Trimming left V 3 bases short and J 1 base short, with 15 bases between. The length of the CDR3 is 16 residues. Germline lookup yields CDR1 SEHNR and CDR2 FQNEAQ (reference sequence). The CDR3: CASSLSGNEGNTEAFF. As DNA, the CDR3 is TGTGCCAGCAGCTTGTCCGGGAACGAGGGGAACACTGAAGCTTTCTTT.

This sequence joins TRBV19 and TRBJ2-7, with TRBD2 identical over 8 bases. The CDR3 covers 16 residues. V trimming: 5 bases; J trimming: 2 bases; junction bases outside the gene matches: 11. The germline V gene has CDR1 LNHDA and CDR2 SQIVND (reference sequence). CDR3 nucleotide sequence: TGTGCCAGTAGTCTCTACGAGACTAGCGCTACCTACGAGCAGTACTTC. This translates into CASSLYETSATYEQYF.

This clone has only one observation. This chain links TRBV2 with TRBJ1-1; TRBD1 might be the D (5 bases). This CDR3 has 16 amino acids. Germline CDR1 and CDR2: SNHLY and FYNNEI. Between the trimmed V and J ends, which lost 7 bases and 2 bases, there was a span of 20 bases. The CDR3 sequence: CASIERLTDRNTEAFF. As DNA, the CDR3 is TGTGCCAGCATTGAGAGATTGACAGATAGAAACACTGAAGCTTTCTTT.

The chain joins TRBV6-5 to TRBJ2-1, with D hard to call. Germline-derived CDR1 and CDR2 are MNHEY and SVGAGI. Trimming removed 5 bases from V and 4 bases from J, with 15 bases in between. The CDR3 runs to 15 residues. This CDR3 is CASSTGSLDYNEQFF. CDR3 nucleotides: TGTGCCAGCAGTACCGGGTCCCTCGATTACAATGAGCAGTTCTTC.

The V and J genes are TRBV5-1 and TRBJ2-5; 15 bases agree with TRBD2. Looked up from germline, CDR1 is SGHRS and CDR2 is YFSETQ. The CDR3 is made up of 17 amino acids. The ends lost 5 bases at V and 6 bases at J; junction bases unmatched: 11. DNA for the CDR3: TGCGCCAGCAGATCGGGACTAGCGGGAGGCCCGGGTCAGACCCAGTACTTC. It specifies CASRSGLAGGPGQTQYF.

As for this clone: Different DNA sequences within this sample yield the same CDR3. This rearrangement joins TRBV27 to TRBJ1-1; D remains unclear. V lost 2 bases, J lost 6 bases, and 7 bases lay in between. The CDR3 sequence is 12 residues long. Germline assignment: CDR1 MNHEY and CDR2 SMNVEV (reference sequence). CDR3 bases: TGTGCCAGCAGTTTACTTGGGTCTGAAGCTTTCTTT. Translated, it gives CASSLLGSEAFF.

The chain combines TRBV7-9 with TRBJ2-1; 8 bases fit TRBD1. CDR1 and CDR2 (germline): SEHNR, FQNEAQ (reference sequence). This CDR3 is 15 amino acids long. The V and J ends lost 7 bases and 10 bases, in that order; junction bases with no gene match: 15. The DNA for the CDR3 is TGTGCCAGCACCTACCGGGACAGGCAATCGATGGAGCAGTTCTTC. As protein: CASTYRDRQSMEQFF.

This clone was recorded only once. The genes are TRBV7-9 and TRBJ2-7; D might be TRBD2 (5 bases). This CDR3 is 15 amino acids long. V was shortened by 0 bases and J by 0 bases, with 9 bases between the two germline ends. The germline V gene has CDR1 SEHNR and CDR2 FQNEAQ (reference sequence). The CDR3 nucleotides are TGTGCCAGCAGCTTAGCTAGCGAGAGCTCCTACGAGCAGTACTTC. Translating it yields CASSLASESSYEQYF.

A remark on this clone: A junction end diverges from the germline sequence, so it may reflect a read error. V usage is TRBV9 and J usage is TRBJ2-1; maybe TRBD2 (6 bases). The germline V gene has CDR1 SGDLS and CDR2 YYNGEE. This CDR3 region has 15 residues. The CDR3 bases are TGTGCCAGCAGCGTCGCGGGACTCTCCAACAATGAGCAGTTCTTC. Its protein product is CASSVAGLSNNEQFF.

CDR3 sequence (DNA): TGCAGCGTTGAAATTGACCTAGCGGGCTCCTACAATGAGCAGTTCTTC. Protein product: CSVEIDLAGSYNEQFF. V is TRBV29-1 and J is TRBJ2-1, with TRBD2 identical over 8 bases. V shed 2 bases and J 0 bases; nucleotides not matched to a gene: 6. The CDR3 length is 16 residues. CDR1 is SQVTM, CDR2 ANQGSEA, per germline.

The chain links TRBV7-3 to TRBJ1-5; possible D gene TRBD1, 5 bases. The CDR3 runs 14 residues. The V gene lost 7 bases and the J gene lost 6 bases, with 16 bases spanning the gap. CDR1 is SGHTA, CDR2 FQGTGA, per germline. CDR3 sequence (DNA): TGTGCCAGCAATCCTGGGACGGCTAGTCAGCCCCAGCATTTT. Translated, it gives CASNPGTASQPQHF.

This sequence joins TRBV11-2 and TRBJ1-1; D may be TRBD1 (5 bases). The CDR3 is 16 residues long. The ends were cut back, 5 bases at V and 3 bases at J, with 19 bases in the middle. Looked up from germline, CDR1 is SGHAT and CDR2 is FQNNGV. The CDR3 DNA follows: TGTGCCAGCAGCCCCCTGGTCGGGGGGGAGTACACTGAAGCTTTCTTT. It codes for CASSPLVGGEYTEAFF.

This sequence joins TRBV9 and TRBJ2-3; D is uncertain. V was trimmed by 2 bases and J by 1 base, leaving 8 bases between them. CDR1 is SGDLS and CDR2 is YYNGEE in the germline V gene. The CDR3 extends over 14 amino acids. The CDR3 coding sequence is TGTGCCAGCAGCGTCGTGTTCGGCACAGATACGCAGTATTTT. Protein sequence: CASSVVFGTDTQYF.

The genes are TRBV11-1 and TRBJ2-7; the D gene is possibly TRBD1 (5 bases). Germline CDR1 and CDR2: SGHAT and FQDESV (reference sequence). The CDR3 has 12 amino acids. V shed 3 bases and J shed 6 bases, with 9 bases lying between them. The CDR3 region has the DNA TGTGCCAGCAGCTTTGACAGCGTCGAGCAGTACTTC. Its protein is CASSFDSVEQYF.

J is TRBJ2-3 and V is TRBV5-1, with D unclear. The V end was cut by 4 bases, the J end by 4 bases, with 10 bases between. This CDR3 has 13 amino acids. Germline V gene data show CDR1 as SGHRS and CDR2 as YFSETQ. The CDR3 loop is CASSPPLSDTQYF. CDR3 DNA: TGCGCCAGCAGCCCACCCTTATCAGATACGCAGTATTTT.